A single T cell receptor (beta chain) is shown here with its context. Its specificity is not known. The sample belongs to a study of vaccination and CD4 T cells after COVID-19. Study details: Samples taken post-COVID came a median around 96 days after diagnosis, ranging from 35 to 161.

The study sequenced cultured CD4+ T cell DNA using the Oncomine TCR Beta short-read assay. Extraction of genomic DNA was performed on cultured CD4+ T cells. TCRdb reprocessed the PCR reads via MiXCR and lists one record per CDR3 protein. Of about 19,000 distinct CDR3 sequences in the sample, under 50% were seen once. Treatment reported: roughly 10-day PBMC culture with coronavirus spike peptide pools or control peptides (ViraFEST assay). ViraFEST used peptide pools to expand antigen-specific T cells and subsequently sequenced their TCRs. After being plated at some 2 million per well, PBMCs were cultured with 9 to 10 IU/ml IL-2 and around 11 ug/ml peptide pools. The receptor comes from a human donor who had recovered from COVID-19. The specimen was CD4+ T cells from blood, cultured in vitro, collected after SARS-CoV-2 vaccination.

CDR3 in amino acids: CSARGAGGNQPQHF. DNA of the CDR3: TGCAGTGCTAGGGGGGCGGGCGGCAATCAGCCCCAGCATTTT. This rearrangement joins TRBV20-1 to TRBJ1-5; a weak D match, TRBD1 (6 bases). V shed 3 bases and J shed 2 bases, with 11 bases lying between them. Germline CDR1 DFQATT, CDR2 SNEGSKA (reference sequence). The CDR3 is 14 residues long.